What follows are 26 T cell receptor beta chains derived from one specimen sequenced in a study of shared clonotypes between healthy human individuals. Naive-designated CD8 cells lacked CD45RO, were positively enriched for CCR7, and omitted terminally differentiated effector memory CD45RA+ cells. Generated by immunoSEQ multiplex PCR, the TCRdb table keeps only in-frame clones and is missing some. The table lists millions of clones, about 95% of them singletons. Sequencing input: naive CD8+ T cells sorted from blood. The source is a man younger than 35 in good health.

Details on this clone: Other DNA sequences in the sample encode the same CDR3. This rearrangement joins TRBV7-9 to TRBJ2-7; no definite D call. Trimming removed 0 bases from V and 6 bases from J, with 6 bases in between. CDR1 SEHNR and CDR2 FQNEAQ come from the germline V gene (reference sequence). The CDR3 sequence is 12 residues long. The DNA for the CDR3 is TGTGCCAGCAGCTTAGCGAGTTCCGAGCAGTACTTC. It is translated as CASSLASSEQYF.

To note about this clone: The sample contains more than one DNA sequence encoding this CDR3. The CDR3 DNA sequence: TGTGCCAGCAGCGTTGAGGGGTCCGGGGAGCTGTTTTTT. Translating gives CASSVEGSGELFF. J is TRBJ2-2 and V is TRBV9; D tentatively fits TRBD1 or TRBD2 (5 bases each). The V and J ends lost 2 bases and 6 bases respectively, with 8 bases between them. Germline lookup yields CDR1 SGDLS and CDR2 YYNGEE. The CDR3 consists of 13 residues. Full variable domain (rest looked up from reference TRBV9 and TRBJ2-2): DSGVTQTPKHLITATGQRVTLRCSPRSGDLSVYWYQQSLDQGLQFLIQYYNGEERAKGNILERFSAQQFPDLHSELNLSSLELGDSALYFCASSVEGSGELFFGEGSRLTVL.

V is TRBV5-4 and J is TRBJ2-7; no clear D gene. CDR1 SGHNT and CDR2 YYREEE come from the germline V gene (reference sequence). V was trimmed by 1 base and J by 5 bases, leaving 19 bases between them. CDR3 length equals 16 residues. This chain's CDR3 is CASSLMRPGPWDEQYF. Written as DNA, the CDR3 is TGTGCCAGCAGCTTGATGCGGCCAGGCCCATGGGACGAGCAGTACTTC.

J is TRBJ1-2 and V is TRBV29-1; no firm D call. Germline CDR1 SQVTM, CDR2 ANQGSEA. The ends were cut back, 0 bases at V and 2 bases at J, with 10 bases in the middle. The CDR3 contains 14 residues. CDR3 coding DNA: TGCAGCGTTGAAGAAGGGCAGAGGAACTATGGCTACACCTTC. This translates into CSVEEGQRNYGYTF.

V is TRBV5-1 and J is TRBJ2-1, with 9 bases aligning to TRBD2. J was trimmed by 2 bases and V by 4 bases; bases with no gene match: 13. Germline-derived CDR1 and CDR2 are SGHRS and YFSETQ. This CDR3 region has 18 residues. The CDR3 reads CASSEIGIAGVPYNEQFF. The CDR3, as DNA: TGCGCCAGCAGCGAAATAGGGATAGCGGGAGTTCCCTACAATGAGCAGTTCTTC.

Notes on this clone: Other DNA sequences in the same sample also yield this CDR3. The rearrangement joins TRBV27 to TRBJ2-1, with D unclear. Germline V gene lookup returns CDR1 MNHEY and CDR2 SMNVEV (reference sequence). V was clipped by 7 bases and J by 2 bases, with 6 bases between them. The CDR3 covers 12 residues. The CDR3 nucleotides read TGTGCCAGCAAAGGCGCCTACAATGAGCAGTTCTTC. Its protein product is CASKGAYNEQFF.

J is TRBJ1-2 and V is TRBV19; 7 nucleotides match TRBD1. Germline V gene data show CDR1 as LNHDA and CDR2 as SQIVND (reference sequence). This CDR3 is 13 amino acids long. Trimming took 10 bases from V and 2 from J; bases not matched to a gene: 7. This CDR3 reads CATAGGENYGYTF. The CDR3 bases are TGTGCCACCGCAGGGGGAGAGAACTATGGCTACACCTTC.

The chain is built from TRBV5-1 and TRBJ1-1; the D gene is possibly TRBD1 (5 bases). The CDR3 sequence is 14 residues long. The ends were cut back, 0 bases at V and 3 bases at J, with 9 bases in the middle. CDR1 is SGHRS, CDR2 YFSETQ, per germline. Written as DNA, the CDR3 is TGCGCCAGCAGCTTGGATGGGGCGTACACTGAAGCTTTCTTT. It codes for CASSLDGAYTEAFF.

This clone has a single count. CDR3 region: CASSPTGDSGNTIYF. Here the CDR3 DNA reads TGTGCCAGCAGCCCCACAGGAGACTCTGGAAACACCATATATTTT. The chain is built from TRBV5-8 and TRBJ1-3; TRBD1 is a possible D gene (5 bases). The CDR3 is 15 amino acids. The germline V gene has CDR1 SGHTS and CDR2 YDEGEE. The V gene lost 4 bases and the J gene lost 0 bases, with 11 bases spanning the gap.

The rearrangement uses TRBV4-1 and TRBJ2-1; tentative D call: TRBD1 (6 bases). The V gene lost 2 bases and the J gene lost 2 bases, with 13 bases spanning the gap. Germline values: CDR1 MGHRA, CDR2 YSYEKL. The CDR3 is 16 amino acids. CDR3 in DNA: TGCGCCAGCAGCCAACCGACAGGTTCAACCTACAATGAGCAGTTCTTC. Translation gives CASSQPTGSTYNEQFF.

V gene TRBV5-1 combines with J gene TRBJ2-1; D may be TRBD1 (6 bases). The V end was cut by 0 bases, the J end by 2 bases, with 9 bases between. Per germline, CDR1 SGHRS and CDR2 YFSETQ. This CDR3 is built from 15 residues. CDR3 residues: CASSLDQGTYNEQFF. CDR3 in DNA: TGCGCCAGCAGCTTGGACCAGGGGACCTACAATGAGCAGTTCTTC.

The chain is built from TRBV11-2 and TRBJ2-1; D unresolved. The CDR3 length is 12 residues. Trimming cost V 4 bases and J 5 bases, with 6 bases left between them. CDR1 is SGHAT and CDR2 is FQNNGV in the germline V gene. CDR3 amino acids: CASSSEDNEQFF. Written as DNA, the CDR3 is TGTGCCAGCAGCTCCGAGGACAATGAGCAGTTCTTC.

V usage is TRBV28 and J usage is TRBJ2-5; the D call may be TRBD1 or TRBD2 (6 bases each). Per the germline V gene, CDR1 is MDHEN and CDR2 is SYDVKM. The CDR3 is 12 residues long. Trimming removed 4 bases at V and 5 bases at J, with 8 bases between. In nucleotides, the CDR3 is TGTGCCAGCAGTTGGGGGGCGGAGACCCAGTACTTC. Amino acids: CASSWGAETQYF.

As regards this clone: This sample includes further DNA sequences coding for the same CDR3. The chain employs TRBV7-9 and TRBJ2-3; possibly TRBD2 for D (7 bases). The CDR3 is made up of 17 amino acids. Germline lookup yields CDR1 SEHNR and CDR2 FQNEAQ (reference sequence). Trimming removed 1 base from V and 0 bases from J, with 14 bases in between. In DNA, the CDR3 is TGTGCCAGCAGCTTAGGTGGGGAGGGGGATAGCACAGATACGCAGTATTTT. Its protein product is CASSLGGEGDSTDTQYF.

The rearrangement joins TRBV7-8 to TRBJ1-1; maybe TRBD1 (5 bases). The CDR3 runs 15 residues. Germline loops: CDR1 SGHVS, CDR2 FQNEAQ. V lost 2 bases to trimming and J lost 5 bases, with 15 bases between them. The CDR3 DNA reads TGTGCCAGCAGCTTACCGGGGGAGGATTGGACTGAAGCTTTCTTT. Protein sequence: CASSLPGEDWTEAFF.

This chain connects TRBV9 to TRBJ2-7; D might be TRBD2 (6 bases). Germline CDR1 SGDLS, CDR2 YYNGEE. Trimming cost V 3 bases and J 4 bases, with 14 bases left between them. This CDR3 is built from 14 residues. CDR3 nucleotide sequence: TGTGCCAGCAGCGACCCGGGAGTTGGGTACGAGCAGTACTTC. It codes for CASSDPGVGYEQYF. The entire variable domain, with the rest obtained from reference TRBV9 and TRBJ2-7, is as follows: DSGVTQTPKHLITATGQRVTLRCSPRSGDLSVYWYQQSLDQGLQFLIQYYNGEERAKGNILERFSAQQFPDLHSELNLSSLELGDSALYFCASSDPGVGYEQYFGPGTRLTVT.

CDR3 loop: CASSHGTGDYEQYF. The CDR3 nucleotides are TGTGCCAGCAGCCATGGTACAGGGGACTACGAGCAGTACTTC. The chain combines TRBV13 with TRBJ2-7; 7 bases align to TRBD1. The CDR3 runs 14 residues. From germline, CDR1 is PRHDT and CDR2 FYEKMQ (reference sequence). Unmatched junction bases numbered 7, after V lost 5 bases and J lost 3 bases.

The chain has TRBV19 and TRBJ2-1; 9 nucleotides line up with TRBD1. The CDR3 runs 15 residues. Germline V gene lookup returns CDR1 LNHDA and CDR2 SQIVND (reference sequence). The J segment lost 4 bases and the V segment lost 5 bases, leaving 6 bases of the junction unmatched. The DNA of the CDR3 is TGTGCCAGTAGTGGCGGGACAGGGTTATACAATGAGCAGTTCTTC. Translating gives CASSGGTGLYNEQFF.

The CDR3 loop reads CASSSQENSYEQYF. CDR3 coding DNA: TGTGCCAGCAGTTCTCAAGAAAACTCCTACGAGCAGTACTTC. This chain links TRBV27 with TRBJ2-7, with unresolved D. Trimming cost V 4 bases and J 0 bases, with 10 bases left between them. This CDR3 has 14 residues. CDR1 MNHEY and CDR2 SMNVEV come from the germline V gene (reference sequence).

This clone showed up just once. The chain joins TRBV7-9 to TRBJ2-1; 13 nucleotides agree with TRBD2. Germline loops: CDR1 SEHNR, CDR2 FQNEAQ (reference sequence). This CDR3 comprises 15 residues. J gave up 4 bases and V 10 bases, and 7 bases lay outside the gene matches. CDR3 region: CATRLAGGPYNEQFF. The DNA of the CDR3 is TGTGCCACCAGACTAGCGGGGGGACCTTACAATGAGCAGTTCTTC.

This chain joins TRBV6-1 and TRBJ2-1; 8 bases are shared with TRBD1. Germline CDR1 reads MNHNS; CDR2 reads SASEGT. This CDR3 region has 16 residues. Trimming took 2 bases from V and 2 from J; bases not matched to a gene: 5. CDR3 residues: CASSEPGTGAYNEQFF. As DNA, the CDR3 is TGTGCCAGCAGTGAACCCGGGACAGGAGCCTACAATGAGCAGTTCTTC.

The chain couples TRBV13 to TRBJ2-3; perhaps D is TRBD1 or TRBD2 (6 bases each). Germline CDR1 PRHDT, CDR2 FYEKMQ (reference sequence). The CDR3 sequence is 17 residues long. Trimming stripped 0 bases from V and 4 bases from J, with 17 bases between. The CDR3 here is CASSLGPLGGEADTQYF. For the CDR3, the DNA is TGTGCCAGCAGCTTAGGCCCACTCGGGGGCGAAGCAGATACGCAGTATTTT.

The CDR3 DNA follows: TGCGCCAGCGCATTGGACCTAAACACTGAAGCTTTCTTT. It specifies CASALDLNTEAFF. V and J are TRBV4-3 and TRBJ1-1; the D is unclear. Germline-derived CDR1 and CDR2 are LGHNA and YSLEER. The CDR3 runs 13 residues. Trimming took off 8 bases at V and 2 bases at J, with 12 bases between the two ends.

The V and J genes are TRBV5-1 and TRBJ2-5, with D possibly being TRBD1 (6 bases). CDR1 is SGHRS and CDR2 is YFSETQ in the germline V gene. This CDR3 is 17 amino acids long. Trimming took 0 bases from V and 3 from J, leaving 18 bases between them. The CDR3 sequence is CASSLGQGFSSEETQYF. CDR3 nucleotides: TGCGCCAGCAGCTTGGGCCAGGGGTTTAGTAGCGAAGAGACCCAGTACTTC.

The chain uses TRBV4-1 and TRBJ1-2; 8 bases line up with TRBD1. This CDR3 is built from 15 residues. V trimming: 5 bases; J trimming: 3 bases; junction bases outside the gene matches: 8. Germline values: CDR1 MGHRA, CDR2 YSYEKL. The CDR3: CASSIQLTGDYGYTF. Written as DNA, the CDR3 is TGCGCCAGCAGCATCCAGCTGACAGGGGACTATGGCTACACCTTC.

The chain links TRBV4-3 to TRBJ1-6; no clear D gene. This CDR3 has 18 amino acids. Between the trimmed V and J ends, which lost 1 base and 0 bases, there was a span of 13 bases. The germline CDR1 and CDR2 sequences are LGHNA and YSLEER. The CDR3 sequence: CASSQGLPGISYNSPLHF. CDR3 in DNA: TGCGCCAGCAGCCAAGGGCTCCCGGGGATCTCCTATAATTCACCCCTCCACTTT.